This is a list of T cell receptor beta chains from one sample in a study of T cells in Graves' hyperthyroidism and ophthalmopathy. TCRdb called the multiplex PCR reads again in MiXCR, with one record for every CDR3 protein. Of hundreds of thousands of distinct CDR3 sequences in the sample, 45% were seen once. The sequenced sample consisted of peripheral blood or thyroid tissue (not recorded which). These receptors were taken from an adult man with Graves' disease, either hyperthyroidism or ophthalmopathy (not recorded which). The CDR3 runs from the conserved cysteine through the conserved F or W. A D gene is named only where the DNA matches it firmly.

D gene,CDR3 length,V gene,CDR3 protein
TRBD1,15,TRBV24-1,CATRDNRGSNQPQHF
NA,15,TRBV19,CASSIVVRASGELFF
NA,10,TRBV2,CASSINEQYF
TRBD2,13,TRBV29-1,CSIQTSATGELFF
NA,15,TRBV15,CATSRAGAGSEKLFF
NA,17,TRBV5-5,CASSLGRGTAWNSPLHF
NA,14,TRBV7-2,CASSFNPRGDGYTF
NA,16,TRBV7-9,CASSLGSSVRANVLTF
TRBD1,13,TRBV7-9,CASSSQGGRPQHF
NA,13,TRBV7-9,CASQGGDNTEAFF
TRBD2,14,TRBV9,CAGRTSGRVYEQYF
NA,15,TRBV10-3,CAISESRGSLYEQYF
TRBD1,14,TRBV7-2,CASSPDRVPYEQYF
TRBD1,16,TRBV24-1,CATSDDGTGRNGELFF
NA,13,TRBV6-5,CASSFTPGNSIYF
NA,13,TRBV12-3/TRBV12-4,CASRPTVNTEAFF
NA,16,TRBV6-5,CASSQDYRQFSYEQYF
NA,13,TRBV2,CASSGELWETQYF
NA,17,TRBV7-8,CASSGQLGVGRNTEAFF
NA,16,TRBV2,CASSLRRTVDRDGYTF
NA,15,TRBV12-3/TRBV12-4,CASSLRASVRETQYF
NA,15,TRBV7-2,CASSLRQENTGELFF
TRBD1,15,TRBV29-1,CSAIAQGAGANVLTF
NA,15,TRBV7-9,CASSVVNSGANVLTF
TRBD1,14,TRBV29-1,CSVVRDRAAEKLFF
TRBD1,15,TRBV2,CASSEGGQGKSPLHF
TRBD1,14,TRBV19,CASSIGRTGQKLFF
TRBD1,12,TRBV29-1,CSLSTGGSPLHF
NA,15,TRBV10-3,CAISDFSSSGNTIYF
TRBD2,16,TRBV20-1,CSARDSSGEGTYEQYF
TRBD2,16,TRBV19,CASSIQGLPGANVLTF
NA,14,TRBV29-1,CSAAVGGEGTEAFF
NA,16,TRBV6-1,CASSPTPSGHQETQYF
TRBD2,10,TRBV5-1,CTSGSYEQYF
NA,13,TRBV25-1,CASTEADTEKLFF
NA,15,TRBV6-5,CASSYSGSHTGELFF
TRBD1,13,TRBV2,CATKQGGDQPQHF
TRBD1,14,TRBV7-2,CASSLVGQVQGYTF
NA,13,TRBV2,CASSDSGFGELFF